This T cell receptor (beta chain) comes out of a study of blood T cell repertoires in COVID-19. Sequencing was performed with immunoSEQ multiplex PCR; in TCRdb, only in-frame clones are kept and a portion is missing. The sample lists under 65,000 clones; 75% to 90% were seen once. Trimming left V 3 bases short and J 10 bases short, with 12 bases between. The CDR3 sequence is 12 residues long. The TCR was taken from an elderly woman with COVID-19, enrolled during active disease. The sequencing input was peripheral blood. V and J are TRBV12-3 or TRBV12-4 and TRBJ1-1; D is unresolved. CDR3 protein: CASSFAPRVAFF. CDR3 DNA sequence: TGTGCCAGCAGTTTCGCACCCCGGGTAGCTTTCTTT.